This TCR beta chain was recorded in a study of shared clonotypes between healthy human individuals. Naive-designated CD8 cells lacked CD45RO, were positively enriched for CCR7, and omitted terminally differentiated effector memory CD45RA+ cells. Germline CDR1 is MGHRA and CDR2 is YSYEKL. The CDR3 length is 18 residues. V gave up 3 bases and J gave up 0 bases; unmatched junction bases: 11. Repertoires were generated with immunoSEQ multiplex PCR, while TCRdb's copy carries only in-frame clones and drops some. Among some 2,100,000 clones listed, 85% to 95% were seen once. The specimen was naive CD8+ T cells from PBMCs. The TCR comes from a man between 18 and 35 years old in good health. Some clones in this sample may be carry-over from other donors' samples. The V call is TRBV4-1, the J call TRBJ1-5; 7 nucleotides align to TRBD1. CDR3 residues: CASSQTTGVRYSNQPQHF. The DNA for the CDR3 is TGCGCCAGCAGCCAGACTACAGGGGTCCGGTATAGCAATCAGCCCCAGCATTTT.